One and the same sample provided the 14 T cell receptor beta chains below, sequenced in a study of cytomegalovirus exposure and HLA in healthy donors (dated by TCRdb to about 2017). The method behind the library was the immunoSEQ multiplex PCR assay. For the multiplex PCR, a mixture combining 60 forward primers for TCR Vbeta segments and 13 reverse primers for TCR Jbeta segments was used. Held by TCRdb, this immuneACCESS table contains in-frame sequences only and omits some clones. Under half of the omission traces to an unresolved V gene where checked; the cause of the rest is unknown. This sample gives some 200,000 clones in total; around 83% of them show up just once. In total, the top ten clones hold around 1.7% of the sample. The material sequenced was PBMCs. The receptors derive from a man aged 50 to 59 in good health and CMV-seronegative.

The gene calls are TRBV7-2 and TRBJ2-3; 7 positions match TRBD2. CDR3 length: 16 residues. Germline CDR1 and CDR2: SGHTA and FQGNSA. The junction had 11 bases not matched to a gene; V was cut back by 5 bases and J by 3 bases. The CDR3 DNA reads as TGTGCCAGCAGCAAGGACCCGGGGGGAGGAACAGATACGCAGTATTTT. This translates into CASSKDPGGGTDTQYF.

The V call is TRBV11-2, the J call TRBJ1-2; 10 bases align to TRBD1. The J segment lost 8 bases and the V segment lost 4 bases, leaving 7 bases of the junction unmatched. CDR3 size: 14 residues. Looked up from germline, CDR1 is SGHAT and CDR2 is FQNNGV. The CDR3 sequence is CASSSGTGAYGYTF. The CDR3 region has the DNA TGTGCCAGCAGCTCAGGGACAGGGGCCTACGGCTACACCTTC. The whole variable domain, filled in from reference TRBV11-2 and TRBJ1-2, reads EAGVAQSPRYKIIEKRQSVAFWCNPISGHATLYWYQQILGQGPKLLIQFQNNGVVDDSQLPKDRFSAERLKGVDSTLKIQPAKLEDSAVYLCASSSGTGAYGYTFGSGTRLTVV.

This clone was seen a handful of times. The chain links TRBV5-1 to TRBJ1-1, with D possibly TRBD1 on 5 matching bases. V lost 5 bases and J lost 3, with 11 bases in between. The germline gives CDR1 SGHRS, CDR2 YFSETQ. This CDR3 is 13 amino acids long. The CDR3 nucleotides read TGCGCCAGCAGTTGGGGCGGGGACACTGAAGCTTTCTTT. It specifies CASSWGGDTEAFF.

The chain uses TRBV29-1 and TRBJ1-2; D is perhaps TRBD1 (5 bases). Per the germline V gene, CDR1 is SQVTM and CDR2 is ANQGSEA. Between the trimmed V and J ends, which lost 3 bases and 7 bases, there was a span of 12 bases. CDR3 length: 12 amino acids. This CDR3 reads CSVEVPGGGYTF. Here the CDR3 DNA reads TGCAGCGTTGAGGTCCCGGGGGGTGGCTACACCTTC.

The gene calls are TRBV7-2 and TRBJ1-3; D unclear. CDR3 size: 12 residues. The V gene lost 2 bases and the J gene lost 8 bases, with 7 bases spanning the gap. In germline, CDR1 is SGHTA, CDR2 FQGNSA. This CDR3 is CASSLSGYTIYF. The CDR3 bases are TGTGCCAGCAGCTTATCCGGGTACACCATATATTTT.

V and J are TRBV9 and TRBJ2-5; no clear D. V lost 2 bases, J lost 11 bases, and 16 bases lay in between. This CDR3 region has 13 residues. CDR1 is SGDLS and CDR2 is YYNGEE in the germline V gene. The CDR3 is CASSVTDTRKQYF. The CDR3 DNA follows: TGTGCCAGCAGCGTGACCGACACCCGCAAGCAGTACTTC. The complete variable domain, with remaining parts taken from reference TRBV9 and TRBJ2-5, reads DSGVTQTPKHLITATGQRVTLRCSPRSGDLSVYWYQQSLDQGLQFLIQYYNGEERAKGNILERFSAQQFPDLHSELNLSSLELGDSALYFCASSVTDTRKQYFGPGTRLLVL.

The chain carries TRBV20-1 and TRBJ1-1, with D unresolved. From germline, CDR1 is DFQATT and CDR2 SNEGSKA (reference sequence). V was shortened by 5 bases and J by 7 bases, with 11 bases between the two germline ends. This CDR3 contains 11 residues. Here the CDR3 DNA reads TGCAGTGCTCCGACTCACCGTGAAGCTTTCTTT. This gives the protein CSAPTHREAFF.

The chain employs TRBV28 and TRBJ2-5, with 16 bases matching TRBD2. CDR3 length: 18 amino acids. Germline V gene sequence: CDR1 MDHEN, CDR2 SYDVKM. Trimming removed 2 bases from V and 11 bases from J; junction bases left unmatched: 14. The CDR3, as DNA: TGTGCCAGCAGTTTAGGGACTAGCGGGAGGGTGAGGACGTTGGAGCAGTACTTC. This translates into CASSLGTSGRVRTLEQYF.

This clone is a singleton in its sample. The chain is built from TRBV7-9 and TRBJ1-4; TRBD1 is a possible D gene (6 bases). The CDR3 spans 14 residues. The V end was cut by 2 bases, the J end by 6 bases, with 10 bases between. Germline lookup yields CDR1 SEHNR and CDR2 FQNEAQ (reference sequence). The CDR3 region is CASSLRGGDEKLFF. CDR3 DNA sequence: TGTGCCAGCAGCTTAAGAGGGGGAGATGAAAAACTGTTTTTT.

This clone showed up just a few times. V is TRBV2 and J is TRBJ1-5; 9 nucleotides agree with TRBD1. CDR1 is SNHLY and CDR2 is FYNNEI in the germline V gene. CDR3 size: 15 residues. Trimming at V came to 8 bases and at J to 1 base, leaving 6 bases not matched to a gene. The CDR3 region is CASRDREPSNQPQHF. CDR3 sequence (DNA): TGTGCCAGCCGGGACAGGGAACCAAGCAATCAGCCCCAGCATTTT.

This chain joins TRBV28 and TRBJ1-2; tentative D call: TRBD1 (5 bases). The V gene lost 4 bases and the J gene lost 5 bases, with 20 bases spanning the gap. The length of the CDR3 is 16 residues. The germline V gene encodes CDR1 MDHEN and CDR2 SYDVKM. In DNA form, the CDR3 reads TGTGCCAGCAGTTCGGAAGGTGTCGGGCGGGGGTATGGCTACACCTTC. It yields the protein CASSSEGVGRGYGYTF.

This sequence joins TRBV7-6 and TRBJ2-2; 10 bases are a match to TRBD2. CDR1 and CDR2 (germline): SGHVS, FNYEAQ. The CDR3 extends over 16 amino acids. V trimming: 5 bases; J trimming: 2 bases; junction bases outside the gene matches: 5. CDR3 sequence reads: CASSPTSGRNTGELFF. The CDR3, as DNA: TGTGCCAGCAGCCCGACTAGCGGGCGAAACACCGGGGAGCTGTTTTTT.

The chain carries TRBV11-2 and TRBJ2-5; TRBD2 might be the D (6 bases). Deletions cut 5 bases from V and 5 bases from J, with 18 bases between. Germline assignment: CDR1 SGHAT and CDR2 FQNNGV. This CDR3 comprises 15 residues. This CDR3 reads CASSPITGVEETQYF. The CDR3 bases are TGTGCCAGCAGCCCTATTACGGGAGTAGAGGAGACCCAGTACTTC.

The J gene is TRBJ2-7, the V gene TRBV15; TRBD1 matches 7 bases. The germline V gene has CDR1 LNHNV and CDR2 YYDKDF (reference sequence). After removal of 2 bases from V and 2 bases from J, the junction contained 6 bases not matched to a gene. The CDR3 consists of 15 residues. The CDR3 here is CATSRTGQQAYEQYF. CDR3 bases: TGTGCCACCAGCAGAACGGGACAGCAAGCCTACGAGCAGTACTTC.